The rows below give T cell receptor beta chains drawn from one sample of a study of T cell repertoires in cytomegalovirus infection. In TCRdb, the reads were re-called with MiXCR into one record per CDR3 protein. The sample has hundreds of thousands of distinct CDR3 sequences, 30% to 40% seen once; the top ten hold about an eighth. No antigens are known for them. The specimen was cultured CD8+ T cells from PBMCs, collected from culture after CMV antigen stimulation. These receptors were collected from a human donor in good health (CMV status not recorded). Some clones in this sample may be carry-over from other donors' samples. Both conserved end residues are part of each CDR3. The D gene is left open where the match is weak. For some rows the clone size is stated as once, few or many, or as a class when expanded; others skip it.

J: TRBJ2-3; length: 16; size: .; D: TRBD2; V: TRBV10-3; DNA: TGTGCCATCCGGCTTCGGACTAGCGGTAACACAGATACGCAGTATTTT; CDR3: CAIRLRTSGNTDTQYF
J: TRBJ1-1; length: 17; size: .; D: TRBD1; V: TRBV19; DNA: TGTGCCAGTAGTCTCGTGGGACAGGGGATTTCGAACACTGAAGCTTTCTTT; CDR3: CASSLVGQGISNTEAFF
J: TRBJ1-2; length: 13; size: .; D: .; V: TRBV7-8; DNA: TGTGCCAGCAGCCTGGACGCGCTGGGGGGCTACACCTTC; CDR3: CASSLDALGGYTF
J: TRBJ1-1; length: 16; size: few; D: .; V: TRBV2; DNA: TGTGCCAGCAGTGATACTCCCCCCGGAGTAAACACTGAAGCTTTCTTT; CDR3: CASSDTPPGVNTEAFF
J: TRBJ1-2; length: 15; size: few; D: .; V: TRBV7-8; DNA: TGTGCCAGCAGCTTATCACCACAGAGGGGGTTCGGCTACACCTTC; CDR3: CASSLSPQRGFGYTF
J: TRBJ2-1; length: 14; size: few; D: .; V: TRBV19; DNA: TGTGCCAGCTGCTTGGGGGAAGGTTACAATGAGCAGTTCTTC; CDR3: CASCLGEGYNEQFF
J: TRBJ1-1; length: 11; size: .; D: .; V: TRBV6-1; DNA: TGTGCCAGCATGAGGGGTTTTGGAGCTTTCTTT; CDR3: CASMRGFGAFF
J: TRBJ2-4; length: 16; size: .; D: TRBD1; V: TRBV27; DNA: TGTGCCAGCAGTTTGAACGGACAGGGCGCCAAAAACATTCAGTACTTC; CDR3: CASSLNGQGAKNIQYF
J: TRBJ2-2; length: 14; size: .; D: .; V: TRBV18; DNA: TGTGCCAGCTCACCACCAAGGGACACCGGGGAGCTGTTTTTT; CDR3: CASSPPRDTGELFF
J: TRBJ2-5; length: 18; size: few; D: TRBD2; V: TRBV4-1; DNA: TGCGCCAGCAGCCTAGTTACTAGCGGGGGGGCCTTGTCAGAGACCCAGTACTTC; CDR3: CASSLVTSGGALSETQYF
J: TRBJ1-5; length: 18; size: .; D: .; V: TRBV27; DNA: .; CDR3: CASSFWPRRTGGREPQHF
J: TRBJ2-2; length: 14; size: .; D: .; V: TRBV4-1; DNA: TGCGCCAGCAGCCAAGATCGAGGGGCAGGGGAGCTGTTTTTT; CDR3: CASSQDRGAGELFF
J: TRBJ2-1; length: 15; size: .; D: TRBD1; V: TRBV2; DNA: TGTGCCACCGGTGGGACAGCACTCTCCTACAATGAGCAGTTCTTC; CDR3: CATGGTALSYNEQFF
J: TRBJ2-3; length: 17; size: few; D: .; V: TRBV4-1; DNA: TGCGCCAGCAGCCAAGAAGGCAGGGGCCCTATCACAGATACGCAGTATTTT; CDR3: CASSQEGRGPITDTQYF
J: TRBJ1-1; length: 11; size: .; D: .; V: TRBV10-3; DNA: TGTGCCATCAGTGAGGACACTGAAGCTTTCTTT; CDR3: CAISEDTEAFF
J: TRBJ2-1; length: 15; size: few; D: .; V: TRBV19; DNA: TGTGCCAGTAGTACTGTGGACTTACCTGGAAATGAGCAGTTCTTC; CDR3: CASSTVDLPGNEQFF
J: TRBJ2-3; length: 14; size: many; D: .; V: TRBV7-8; DNA: TGTGCCAGCAGCGCGAGACTAGTCAGGGATACGCAGTATTTT; CDR3: CASSARLVRDTQYF
J: TRBJ2-7; length: 14; size: .; D: .; V: TRBV27; DNA: TGTGCCAGCAGTTCCAACAGGGTCCCCTACGAGCAGTACTTC; CDR3: CASSSNRVPYEQYF
J: TRBJ2-3; length: 17; size: many; D: .; V: TRBV7-9; DNA: TGTGCCAGCAGCTTAGTTTACAGGCCACTGAGCACAGATACGCAGTATTTT; CDR3: CASSLVYRPLSTDTQYF
J: TRBJ2-2; length: 14; size: few; D: .; V: TRBV7-6; DNA: TGTGCCGGATTAATACGACTAGTGGCCGGGGAGCTGTTTTTT; CDR3: CAGLIRLVAGELFF
J: TRBJ2-5; length: 13; size: .; D: .; V: TRBV12-3/TRBV12-4; DNA: TGTGCCAGCAGTTACCCGGGAAGAGAGACCCAGTACTTC; CDR3: CASSYPGRETQYF
J: TRBJ1-2; length: 15; size: .; D: .; V: TRBV3-1; DNA: TGTGCCAGCAGCCCCGGGTTCAGGGGAAACTATGGCTACACCTTC; CDR3: CASSPGFRGNYGYTF
J: TRBJ2-7; length: 13; size: .; D: TRBD2; V: TRBV29-1; DNA: TGCAGCGTTGTGACGGGGGAGGGCTACGAGCAGTACTTC; CDR3: CSVVTGEGYEQYF
J: TRBJ2-5; length: 16; size: .; D: .; V: TRBV7-9; DNA: TGTGCCAGCAGCTTGGGGGCCGGGCTGTACCAAGAGACCCAGTACTTC; CDR3: CASSLGAGLYQETQYF
J: TRBJ2-6; length: 18; size: .; D: TRBD2; V: TRBV5-1; DNA: TGCGCCAGCAGCTTGTTAGCGGGGGGGACCTCTGGGGCCAACGTCCTGACTTTC; CDR3: CASSLLAGGTSGANVLTF
J: TRBJ2-5; length: 13; size: .; D: TRBD2; V: TRBV6-6; DNA: TGTGCCAGCTGGGGGGGTATCGAAGAGACCCAGTACTTC; CDR3: CASWGGIEETQYF
J: TRBJ1-1; length: 12; size: many; D: TRBD1; V: TRBV7-2; DNA: TGTGCCAGCAGCTCCCACAGGGGGCCAGCTTTCTTT; CDR3: CASSSHRGPAFF
J: TRBJ2-7; length: 13; size: .; D: .; V: TRBV27; DNA: TGTGCCAGCAGTGGTGGACATCACTACGAGCAGTACTTC; CDR3: CASSGGHHYEQYF
J: TRBJ1-1; length: 12; size: few; D: .; V: TRBV19; DNA: TGTGCCAGTACCACGGGGGACACTGAAGCTTTCTTT; CDR3: CASTTGDTEAFF
J: TRBJ2-5; length: 16; size: .; D: TRBD2; V: TRBV24-1; DNA: TGTGCCACCAGTGACCTTCGACTAGCGGGGCAAGAGACCCAGTACTTC; CDR3: CATSDLRLAGQETQYF
J: TRBJ1-2; length: 14; size: few; D: .; V: TRBV7-9; DNA: TGTGCCAGCAGCGACACACGGGGGGAATGGGGCTACACCTTC; CDR3: CASSDTRGEWGYTF
J: TRBJ2-1; length: 17; size: few; D: .; V: TRBV24-1; DNA: TGTGCCACCAGTGATTTGCCGGGGGTAGACGGGGACAATGAGCAGTTCTTC; CDR3: CATSDLPGVDGDNEQFF
J: TRBJ2-1; length: 13; size: .; D: TRBD2; V: TRBV24-1; DNA: TGTGCCACCAGTACTAGCGGGGGTGTTGAGCAGTTCTTC; CDR3: CATSTSGGVEQFF
J: TRBJ1-2; length: 13; size: many; D: TRBD1; V: TRBV6-6; DNA: TGTGCCAGCAGTTCCGGGACAGGGAACGGCTACACCTTC; CDR3: CASSSGTGNGYTF
J: TRBJ2-3; length: 15; size: .; D: .; V: TRBV14; DNA: TGTGCCAGCAGCCCCGGACATTACAGCTTAGATACGCAGTATTTT; CDR3: CASSPGHYSLDTQYF
J: TRBJ2-4; length: 14; size: few; D: TRBD1; V: TRBV6-6; DNA: TGTGCCAGCAGTTCCGGGACAGGGGGCGATGTTCAGTACTTC; CDR3: CASSSGTGGDVQYF
J: TRBJ1-6; length: 12; size: few; D: .; V: TRBV27; DNA: TGTGCCAGCAGTCCTAGTGGGGGACCCCTCCACTTT; CDR3: CASSPSGGPLHF
J: TRBJ1-5; length: 14; size: many; D: .; V: TRBV6-1; DNA: TGTGCCAGCAGTGAACGGGGGTACAATCAGCCCCAGCATTTT; CDR3: CASSERGYNQPQHF
J: TRBJ2-5; length: 15; size: few; D: .; V: TRBV4-1; DNA: TGCGCCAGCAGCCAAGCGCTGGCAACTCAAGAGACCCAGTACTTC; CDR3: CASSQALATQETQYF
J: TRBJ1-3; length: 19; size: .; D: TRBD1; V: TRBV7-9; DNA: TGTGCCAGCAGCCCCCGGGACAGGGGACCCTCTTTCTCTGGAAACACCATATATTTT; CDR3: CASSPRDRGPSFSGNTIYF
J: TRBJ1-4; length: 15; size: .; D: .; V: TRBV28; DNA: TGTGCCAGCAGTCTCACCCGTCGCTTCGGGGAAAAACTGTTTTTT; CDR3: CASSLTRRFGEKLFF
J: TRBJ2-2; length: 13; size: .; D: .; V: TRBV5-5; DNA: TGTGCCAGCAGCTTGGAAGAGACCGGGGAGCTGTTTTTT; CDR3: CASSLEETGELFF
J: TRBJ2-5; length: 17; size: few; D: TRBD1; V: TRBV12-3/TRBV12-4; DNA: TGTGCCAGCGGTTTACGTGGGACAGGGGCGTTACAAGAGACCCAGTACTTC; CDR3: CASGLRGTGALQETQYF
J: TRBJ1-6; length: 13; size: .; D: .; V: TRBV4-1; DNA: TGCGCCAGCAGCCAAGAGCATAATTCACCCCTCCACTTT; CDR3: CASSQEHNSPLHF
J: TRBJ2-1; length: 15; size: few; D: .; V: TRBV5-4; DNA: TGTGCCAGCAGCCTCCGGAGGGAAGTCCCGAATGAGCAGTTCTTC; CDR3: CASSLRREVPNEQFF
J: TRBJ2-1; length: 14; size: .; D: .; V: TRBV12-3/TRBV12-4; DNA: TGTGCCAGCAGACCCAGGGGCCGGAGCAATGAGCAGTTCTTC; CDR3: CASRPRGRSNEQFF
J: TRBJ2-3; length: 17; size: few; D: TRBD1; V: TRBV7-9; DNA: TGTGCCAGCAGCTCCTTCAACCGGGACAGGAACAAGGATACGCAGTATTTT; CDR3: CASSSFNRDRNKDTQYF
J: TRBJ1-5; length: 16; size: few; D: .; V: TRBV6-1; DNA: TGTGCCAGCAGGGCGGACCCCGGAGGGGGCAATCAGCCCCAGCATTTT; CDR3: CASRADPGGGNQPQHF